This is a list of T cell receptor beta chains from one sample in a study of blood T cell repertoires in COVID-19. Repertoires were generated with immunoSEQ multiplex PCR, while TCRdb's copy carries only in-frame clones and drops some. Here the sample spans a few hundred thousand clones, more than 70% being singletons. Specimen: PBMCs or T cells enriched from blood (not recorded which). Every receptor here comes from a woman in her 30s who had been exposed to COVID-19. Both conserved end residues are part of each CDR3. Each record gives: D gene, V gene, J gene, clone size, CDR3 DNA, CDR3 protein. The D gene is left open where the match is weak. Size tells how often a clone was seen (once, few, many) or the class of an expanded clone, and some rows leave it out.

D gene: TRBD1
V gene: TRBV25-1
J gene: TRBJ2-4
clone size: -
CDR3 DNA: TGTGCCAGCAGGACTACCGGGACAGGAAAAAACATTCAGTACTTC
CDR3 protein: CASRTTGTGKNIQYF

D gene: -
V gene: TRBV19
J gene: TRBJ2-4
clone size: -
CDR3 DNA: TGTGCCAGTAGTATAGGGTTCGGGGAGGCCAAAAACATTCAGTACTTC
CDR3 protein: CASSIGFGEAKNIQYF

D gene: -
V gene: TRBV10-3
J gene: TRBJ1-4
clone size: -
CDR3 DNA: TGTGCCATCAGCCAGACAGGTCCCAGAACTAATGAAAAACTGTTTTTT
CDR3 protein: CAISQTGPRTNEKLFF

D gene: -
V gene: TRBV11-2
J gene: TRBJ2-7
clone size: -
CDR3 DNA: TGTGCCAGCAGCGTCTCCCCAGGGGGGCAAGTTAAATCCTACGAGCAGTACTTC
CDR3 protein: CASSVSPGGQVKSYEQYF

D gene: -
V gene: TRBV19
J gene: TRBJ1-1
clone size: -
CDR3 DNA: TGTGCCAGTAGTATCGCAGGGAGGGACACTGAAGCTTTCTTT
CDR3 protein: CASSIAGRDTEAFF

D gene: -
V gene: TRBV5-1
J gene: TRBJ2-3
clone size: -
CDR3 DNA: TGCGCCAGCAAGCCGGAGCTGGGCACAGATACGCAGTATTTT
CDR3 protein: CASKPELGTDTQYF

D gene: -
V gene: TRBV27
J gene: TRBJ2-5
clone size: -
CDR3 DNA: TGTGCCACCTCTACCAAAGAGACCCAGTACTTC
CDR3 protein: CATSTKETQYF

D gene: TRBD1
V gene: TRBV5-1
J gene: TRBJ2-7
clone size: once
CDR3 DNA: TGCGCCAGCAGCTTTGGGACAGCTTCGGACGAGCAGTACTTC
CDR3 protein: CASSFGTASDEQYF

D gene: TRBD1
V gene: TRBV28
J gene: TRBJ2-5
clone size: -
CDR3 DNA: TGTGCCAGCAGTTTCGACTTTACAGGGGGCGCGGGCCAAGAGACCCAGTACTTC
CDR3 protein: CASSFDFTGGAGQETQYF

D gene: TRBD2
V gene: TRBV10-2
J gene: TRBJ2-7
clone size: few
CDR3 DNA: TGCGCCAGCACCTTAGCGGGAGGTTCCTACGAGCAGTACTTC
CDR3 protein: CASTLAGGSYEQYF

D gene: TRBD2
V gene: TRBV25-1
J gene: TRBJ2-5
clone size: -
CDR3 DNA: TGTGCCAGCAGTCCGAGCGGTCTAGCGGGCCTCCAAGAGACCCAGTACTTC
CDR3 protein: CASSPSGLAGLQETQYF

D gene: -
V gene: TRBV28
J gene: TRBJ2-5
clone size: -
CDR3 DNA: TGTGCCAGCAGTCCCTGGAGCGTGGCGGAGACCCAGTACTTC
CDR3 protein: CASSPWSVAETQYF

D gene: TRBD1
V gene: TRBV9
J gene: TRBJ2-7
clone size: -
CDR3 DNA: TGTGCCAGCAGCGCCGGACAGGGGGTCCACGAGCAGTACTTC
CDR3 protein: CASSAGQGVHEQYF

D gene: TRBD1
V gene: TRBV19
J gene: TRBJ1-5
clone size: -
CDR3 DNA: TGTGCCAGTAGTGGGACAGGGGGCAGGCAGCCCCAGCATTTT
CDR3 protein: CASSGTGGRQPQHF

D gene: TRBD1
V gene: TRBV7-8
J gene: TRBJ2-2
clone size: -
CDR3 DNA: TGTGCCAGCAGCTTAGTTTGGCAGGGGGCGGCCGGGGAGCTGTTTTTT
CDR3 protein: CASSLVWQGAAGELFF

D gene: TRBD1
V gene: TRBV10-3
J gene: TRBJ2-7
clone size: -
CDR3 DNA: TGTGCCATCAACCCGGGACAGGGTATCTACGAGCAGTACTTC
CDR3 protein: CAINPGQGIYEQYF

D gene: -
V gene: TRBV29-1
J gene: TRBJ2-2
clone size: -
CDR3 DNA: TGCAGCGTCCCGAAGGTGGCGGGCGGCACCGGGGAGCTGTTTTTT
CDR3 protein: CSVPKVAGGTGELFF

D gene: -
V gene: TRBV9
J gene: TRBJ2-2
clone size: -
CDR3 DNA: TGTGCCAGCAGCGTAGCCTACTCCCGGGAGTGGAGGGAGCTGTTTTTT
CDR3 protein: CASSVAYSREWRELFF

D gene: TRBD2
V gene: TRBV14
J gene: TRBJ2-7
clone size: once
CDR3 DNA: TGTGCCAGCAGCCAAGAACTAGCGGGCCTATACGAGCAGTACTTC
CDR3 protein: CASSQELAGLYEQYF

D gene: -
V gene: TRBV28
J gene: TRBJ2-1
clone size: few
CDR3 DNA: TGTGCCAGCAGTCCTCCCCGAGGGGGAAGCTCCTACAATGAGCAGTTCTTC
CDR3 protein: CASSPPRGGSSYNEQFF

D gene: TRBD1
V gene: TRBV2
J gene: TRBJ1-6
clone size: -
CDR3 DNA: TGTGCCAGCATCCGGACAGGCATCTCACCCCTCCACTTT
CDR3 protein: CASIRTGISPLHF

D gene: -
V gene: TRBV7-9
J gene: TRBJ1-2
clone size: -
CDR3 DNA: TGTGCCAGCAGCTTAGAATGGATAATTCTGGGCGGCTACACCTTC
CDR3 protein: CASSLEWIILGGYTF

D gene: -
V gene: TRBV4-1
J gene: TRBJ2-1
clone size: -
CDR3 DNA: TGCGCCAGCAGCCAACCAGACGGGAGCAATGAGCAGTTCTTC
CDR3 protein: CASSQPDGSNEQFF

D gene: -
V gene: TRBV4-1
J gene: TRBJ1-6
clone size: -
CDR3 DNA: TGCGCCAGCAGCCAGGAGGGGGGGGCTGGTAATTCACCCCTCCACTTT
CDR3 protein: CASSQEGGAGNSPLHF

D gene: -
V gene: TRBV29-1
J gene: TRBJ1-2
clone size: -
CDR3 DNA: TGCAGCGGTAACGGGGGTTCTGGCTACACCTTC
CDR3 protein: CSGNGGSGYTF

D gene: TRBD1
V gene: TRBV28
J gene: TRBJ1-5
clone size: -
CDR3 DNA: TGTGCCAGCAGTTTAGTGACGCTGATTTCATGGGACAGGACGAGCAATCAGCCCCAGCATTTT
CDR3 protein: CASSLVTLISWDRTSNQPQHF

D gene: TRBD2
V gene: TRBV28
J gene: TRBJ2-3
clone size: -
CDR3 DNA: TGTGCCAGCAGTTCAGCGGGGGAGGCGACAGATACGCAGTATTTT
CDR3 protein: CASSSAGEATDTQYF

D gene: TRBD1
V gene: TRBV9
J gene: TRBJ1-3
clone size: -
CDR3 DNA: TGTGCCAGCAGCGGAACCGGGACAGGGCTAAGTGGAAACACCATATATTTT
CDR3 protein: CASSGTGTGLSGNTIYF

D gene: TRBD2
V gene: TRBV10-1
J gene: TRBJ2-1
clone size: -
CDR3 DNA: TGCGCCAGAAGTGAAATAAAAAACCGGACTAGCGGGAGGAGCAATGAGCAGTTCTTC
CDR3 protein: CARSEIKNRTSGRSNEQFF

D gene: -
V gene: TRBV7-9
J gene: TRBJ2-1
clone size: -
CDR3 DNA: TGTGCCAGCAGCTTAAGAACAAATGAGCAGTTCTTC
CDR3 protein: CASSLRTNEQFF

D gene: TRBD1
V gene: TRBV6-6
J gene: TRBJ2-1
clone size: -
CDR3 DNA: TGTGCCAGCAGTCCTACCCTGACAGGGGACCTATACAATGAGCAGTTCTTC
CDR3 protein: CASSPTLTGDLYNEQFF

D gene: TRBD2
V gene: TRBV9
J gene: TRBJ2-1
clone size: -
CDR3 DNA: TGTGCCAGCAGCGTAGGGACTAGCGGAGGCAGGGAGCAGTTCTTC
CDR3 protein: CASSVGTSGGREQFF

D gene: -
V gene: TRBV28
J gene: TRBJ1-2
clone size: once
CDR3 DNA: TGTGCCAGCAGTTCGGGAGGGGCTTATGGCTACACCTTC
CDR3 protein: CASSSGGAYGYTF

D gene: TRBD2
V gene: TRBV5-1
J gene: TRBJ2-5
clone size: -
CDR3 DNA: TGCGCCAGCCATCTTAGCGGGACCCAAGAGACCCAGTACTTC
CDR3 protein: CASHLSGTQETQYF

D gene: -
V gene: TRBV19
J gene: TRBJ1-1
clone size: -
CDR3 DNA: TGTGCCAGTAGATGGGGGGACACTGAAGCTTTCTTT
CDR3 protein: CASRWGDTEAFF

D gene: TRBD2
V gene: TRBV10-3
J gene: TRBJ2-2
clone size: -
CDR3 DNA: TGTGCCATCAGTGAGCCGGGACTAGCGGGATTAGCGAACACCGGGGAGCTGTTTTTT
CDR3 protein: CAISEPGLAGLANTGELFF

D gene: -
V gene: TRBV6-1
J gene: TRBJ2-2
clone size: few
CDR3 DNA: TGTGCCAGCAGTGACCCCGCTGGACTGGGCGGGGAGCTGTTTTTT
CDR3 protein: CASSDPAGLGGELFF

D gene: TRBD1
V gene: TRBV6-5
J gene: TRBJ1-1
clone size: -
CDR3 DNA: TGTGCCAGCAGTTACCCCACAGGGGGGGTGAACACTGAAGCTTTCTTT
CDR3 protein: CASSYPTGGVNTEAFF

D gene: -
V gene: TRBV2
J gene: TRBJ1-2
clone size: -
CDR3 DNA: TGTGCCAGCAGGGGGGTCGGGGGAAGAGAGGGCTACACCTTC
CDR3 protein: CASRGVGGREGYTF

D gene: -
V gene: TRBV7-9
J gene: TRBJ1-5
clone size: -
CDR3 DNA: TGTGCCAGCAGCCCCCCAGGGGTCCAGCCCCAGCATTTT
CDR3 protein: CASSPPGVQPQHF

D gene: -
V gene: TRBV27
J gene: TRBJ2-7
clone size: -
CDR3 DNA: TGTGCCAGCAAACCCGCCGACACTTCCTACGAGCAGTACTTC
CDR3 protein: CASKPADTSYEQYF